The sequence of this TCR beta chain was determined in a study of blood T cell repertoires in COVID-19 (dated by TCRdb to about 2020). Looking at the study overall: Samples covering the acute and convalescent phases of COVID-19 were provided by collaborators in the United States, Italy and Spain. The prospective study material was composed of cDNA or gDNA derived from T cells, B-cell-depleted T cells, or PBMCs. The dataset comprised deeply sampled blood TCRbeta repertoires from subjects exposed to, actively infected with, or recovered from COVID-19. A freely available public database, intended as a resource for researchers studying the immune response to SARS-CoV-2, is where the repertoires were released. The samples were drawn from two sources: the first 160 participants of the ongoing ImmuneRACE study, and some 1,300 subjects contributed by 6 global collaborators. Sample metadata almost always included a de-identified subject ID, COVID-19 status, age in years and sex. Where available, HLA class I and class II types were taken from metadata supplied by the sample provider and were not determined by assay-based typing. The research as a whole found: The quantity of clinical and demographic metadata differed by source and by participant and was supplied without curation.

A second Seattle source provided samples from volunteer blood donors who had recovered from COVID-19. The collaborating institutions used their own protocols to collect whole blood in K2EDTA tubes. For TCRbeta analysis, collaborators shipped samples as frozen whole blood, isolated PBMCs, or DNA extracted from either of those sample types. TCRbeta CDR3 regions were amplified from genomic DNA by means of the immunoSEQ Assay, a bias-controlled multiplex PCR. In the authors' own workflow: The number of nucleated cells in each sample was estimated by amplification of reference gene primers within the assay. Sequence reads were collapsed and filtered to measure the absolute abundance of every unique TCRbeta CDR3 rearrangement. Productive Simpson clonality was computed per sample as the square root of Simpson's diversity index over productive rearrangements. TCRdb stores this immuneACCESS table with in-frame sequences only. Part of the clones is absent; in the studies checked, under half of the shortfall reflects unresolved V genes, and no reason is known for the rest. The DNA was the basis for D and trimming; V, J and clone size are from that table. Present in this sample are 250,000 to 350,000 clones, around 87% of which were seen just once. About 2% of the sample lies in the top ten.

The trim is 0 bases for V and 7 bases for J, with a gap of 17 bases between the germline ends. CDR1 and CDR2, looked up from the germline V gene, are SGHRS and YFSETQ. The cysteine opens and the phenylalanine closes a CDR3 of 16 amino acids. The retained sequence is limited to the CDR3, 48 bases, with the frame set at the first base. Points on this clone: The antigen this receptor binds is unknown. Per-base qualities were not stored, and no clone one base away is much larger.

Sequenced sample: peripheral blood. The TCR originated in a woman aged 50 to 60 who had recovered from COVID-19. Here the chain combines TRBV5-1 and TRBJ2-4; possibly the D gene is TRBD2, per 6 matching bases. In nucleotide form, the sequence is TGCGCCAGCAGCTTGGGATCCCCCAAGGAGGGGAACATTCAGTACTTC. This is translated as CASSLGSPKEGNIQYF.